This T cell receptor beta chain was observed in a study of shared clonotypes between healthy human individuals. The V and J ends lost 3 bases and 1 base respectively, with 16 bases between them. Germline loops: CDR1 SGHRS, CDR2 YFSETQ. The CDR3 sequence is 16 residues long. It was CD45RO-negative cells, positively selected for CCR7, that made up naive CD8 cells, with terminally differentiated effector memory CD45RA+ cells excluded. Produced via immunoSEQ multiplex PCR; TCRdb's table is partial and in-frame only. The sample yields millions of clones, approximately 94% seen once. The chain is built from TRBV5-1 and TRBJ1-1; no clear D. The specimen was naive CD8+ T cells sorted from blood. The clonotype comes from a man between 18 and 35 years old in good health. CDR3 sequence reads: CASSSGVFPRNTEAFF. DNA of the CDR3: TGCGCCAGCAGCTCCGGTGTATTCCCCAGGAACACTGAAGCTTTCTTT.